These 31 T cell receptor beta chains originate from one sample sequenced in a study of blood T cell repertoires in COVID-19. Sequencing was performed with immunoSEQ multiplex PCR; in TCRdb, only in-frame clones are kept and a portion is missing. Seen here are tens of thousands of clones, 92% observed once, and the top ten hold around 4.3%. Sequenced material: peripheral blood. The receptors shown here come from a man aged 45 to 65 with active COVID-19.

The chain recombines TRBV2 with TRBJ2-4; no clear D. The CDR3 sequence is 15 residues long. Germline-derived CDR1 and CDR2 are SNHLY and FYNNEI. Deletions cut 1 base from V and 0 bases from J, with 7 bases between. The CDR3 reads CASSEDPVAKNIQYF. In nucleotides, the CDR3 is TGTGCCAGCAGTGAAGACCCGGTAGCCAAAAACATTCAGTACTTC.

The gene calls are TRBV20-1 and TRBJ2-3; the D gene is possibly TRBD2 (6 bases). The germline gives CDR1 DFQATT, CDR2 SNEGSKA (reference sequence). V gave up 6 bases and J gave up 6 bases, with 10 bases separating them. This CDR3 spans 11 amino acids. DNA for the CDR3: TGCAGTGCCTCCCGGGGGGATACGCAGTATTTT. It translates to CSASRGDTQYF.

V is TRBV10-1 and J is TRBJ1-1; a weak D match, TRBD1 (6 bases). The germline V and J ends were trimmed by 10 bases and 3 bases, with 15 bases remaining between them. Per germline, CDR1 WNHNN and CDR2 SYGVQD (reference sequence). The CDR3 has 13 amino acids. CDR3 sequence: CAKTLQGDTEAFF. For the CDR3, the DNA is TGCGCCAAGACGTTACAGGGAGACACTGAAGCTTTCTTT.

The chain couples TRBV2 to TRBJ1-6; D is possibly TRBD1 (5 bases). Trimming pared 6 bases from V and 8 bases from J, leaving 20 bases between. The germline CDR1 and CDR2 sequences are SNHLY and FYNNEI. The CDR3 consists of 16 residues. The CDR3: CASRSAGMFFDSPLHF. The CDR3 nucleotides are TGTGCCAGCAGGAGTGCAGGGATGTTCTTCGATTCACCCCTCCACTTT.

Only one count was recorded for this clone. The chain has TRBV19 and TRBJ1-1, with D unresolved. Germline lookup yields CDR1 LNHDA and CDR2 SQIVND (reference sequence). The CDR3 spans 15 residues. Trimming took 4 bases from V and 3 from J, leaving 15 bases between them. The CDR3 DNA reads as TGTGCCAGTAGTAAAATTTCCCTCCGGGACACTGAAGCTTTCTTT. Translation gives CASSKISLRDTEAFF. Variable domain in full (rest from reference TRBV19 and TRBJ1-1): DGGITQSPKYLFRKEGQNVTLSCEQNLNHDAMYWYRQDPGQGLRLIYYSQIVNDFQKGDIAEGYSVSREKKESFPLTVTSAQKNPTAFYLCASSKISLRDTEAFFGQGTRLTVV.

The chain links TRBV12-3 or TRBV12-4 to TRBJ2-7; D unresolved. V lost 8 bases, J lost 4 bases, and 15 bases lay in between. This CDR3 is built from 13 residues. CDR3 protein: CASGLPPPYEQYF. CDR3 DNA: TGTGCCAGCGGGCTTCCACCCCCTTACGAGCAGTACTTC.

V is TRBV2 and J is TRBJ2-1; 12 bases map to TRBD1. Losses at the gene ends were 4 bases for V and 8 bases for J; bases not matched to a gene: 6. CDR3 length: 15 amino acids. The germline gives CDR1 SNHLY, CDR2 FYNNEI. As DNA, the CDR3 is TGTGCCAGCAGTGGACGGGACAGGGGGCGCGATGAGCAGTTCTTC. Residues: CASSGRDRGRDEQFF. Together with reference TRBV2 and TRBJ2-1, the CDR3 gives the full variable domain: EPEVTQTPSHQVTQMGQEVILRCVPISNHLYFYWYRQILGQKVEFLVSFYNNEISEKSEIFDDQFSVERPDGSNFTLKIRSTKLEDSAMYFCASSGRDRGRDEQFFGPGTRLTVL.

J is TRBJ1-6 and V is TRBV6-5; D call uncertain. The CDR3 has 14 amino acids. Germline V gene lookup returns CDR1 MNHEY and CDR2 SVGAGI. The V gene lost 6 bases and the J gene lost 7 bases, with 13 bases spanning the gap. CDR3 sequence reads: CASRFTGGNSPLHF. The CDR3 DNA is TGTGCCAGCAGGTTCACGGGCGGGAATTCACCCCTCCACTTT.

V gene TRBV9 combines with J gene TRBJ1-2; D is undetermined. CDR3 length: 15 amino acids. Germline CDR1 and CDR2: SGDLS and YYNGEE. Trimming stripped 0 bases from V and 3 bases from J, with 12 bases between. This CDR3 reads CASSVEPGSDYGYTF. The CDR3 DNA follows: TGTGCCAGCAGCGTAGAGCCTGGGAGCGACTATGGCTACACCTTC. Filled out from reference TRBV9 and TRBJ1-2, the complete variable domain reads DSGVTQTPKHLITATGQRVTLRCSPRSGDLSVYWYQQSLDQGLQFLIQYYNGEERAKGNILERFSAQQFPDLHSELNLSSLELGDSALYFCASSVEPGSDYGYTFGSGTRLTVV.

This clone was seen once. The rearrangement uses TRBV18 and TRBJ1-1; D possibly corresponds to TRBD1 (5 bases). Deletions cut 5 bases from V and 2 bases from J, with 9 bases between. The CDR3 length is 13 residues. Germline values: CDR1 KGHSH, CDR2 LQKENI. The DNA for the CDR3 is TGTGCCAGCTCAACGGACACAAACACTGAAGCTTTCTTT. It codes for CASSTDTNTEAFF.

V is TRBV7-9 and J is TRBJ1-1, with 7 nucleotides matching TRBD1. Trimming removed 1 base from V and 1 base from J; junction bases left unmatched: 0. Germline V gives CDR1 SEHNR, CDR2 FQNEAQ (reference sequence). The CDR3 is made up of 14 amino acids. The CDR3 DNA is TGTGCCAGCAGCTTAGGACAGGGGAACACTGAAGCTTTCTTT. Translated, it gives CASSLGQGNTEAFF.

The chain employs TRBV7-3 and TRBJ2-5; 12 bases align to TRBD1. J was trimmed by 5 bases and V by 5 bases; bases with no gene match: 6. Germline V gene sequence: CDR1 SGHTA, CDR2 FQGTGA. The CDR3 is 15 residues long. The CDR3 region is CASSPGQGAWETQYF. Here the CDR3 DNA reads TGTGCCAGCAGCCCGGGACAGGGGGCGTGGGAGACCCAGTACTTC.

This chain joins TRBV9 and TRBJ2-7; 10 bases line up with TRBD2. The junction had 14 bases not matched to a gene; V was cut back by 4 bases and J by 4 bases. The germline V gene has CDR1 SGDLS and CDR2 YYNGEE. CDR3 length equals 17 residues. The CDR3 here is CASSRTSGSAGPYEQYF. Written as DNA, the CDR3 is TGTGCCAGCAGCAGGACTAGCGGTTCCGCGGGGCCTTACGAGCAGTACTTC.

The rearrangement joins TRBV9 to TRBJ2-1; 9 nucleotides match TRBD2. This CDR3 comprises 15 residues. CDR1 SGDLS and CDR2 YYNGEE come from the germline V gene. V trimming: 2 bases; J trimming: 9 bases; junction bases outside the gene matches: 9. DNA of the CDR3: TGTGCCAGCAGCGTGGCCGGGACTAGCTCGGCTGAGCAGTTCTTC. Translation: CASSVAGTSSAEQFF.

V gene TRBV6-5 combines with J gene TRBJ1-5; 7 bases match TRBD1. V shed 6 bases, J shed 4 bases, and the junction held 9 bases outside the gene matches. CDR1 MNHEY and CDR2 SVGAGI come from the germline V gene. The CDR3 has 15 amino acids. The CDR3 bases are TGTGCCAGCAGGAGCAGAGACAGGGTTAATCAGCCCCAGCATTTT. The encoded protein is CASRSRDRVNQPQHF.

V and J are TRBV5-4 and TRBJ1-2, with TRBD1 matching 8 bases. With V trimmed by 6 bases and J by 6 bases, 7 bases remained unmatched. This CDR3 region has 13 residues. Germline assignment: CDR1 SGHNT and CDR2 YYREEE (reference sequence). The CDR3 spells CASNTGGEDGYTF. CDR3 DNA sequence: TGTGCCAGCAACACAGGGGGTGAAGATGGCTACACCTTC.

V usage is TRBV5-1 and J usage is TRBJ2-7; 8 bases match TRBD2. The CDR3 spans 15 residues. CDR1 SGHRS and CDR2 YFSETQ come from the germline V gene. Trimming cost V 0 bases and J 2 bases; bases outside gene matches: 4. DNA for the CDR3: TGCGCCAGCAGCTTGGTACGGGAGGGGGCCTACGAGCAGTACTTC. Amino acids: CASSLVREGAYEQYF.

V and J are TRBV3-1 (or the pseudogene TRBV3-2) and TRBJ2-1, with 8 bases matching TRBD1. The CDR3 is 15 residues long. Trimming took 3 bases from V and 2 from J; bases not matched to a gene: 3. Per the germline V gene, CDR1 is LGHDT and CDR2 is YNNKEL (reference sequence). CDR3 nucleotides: TGTGCCAGCAGCCAGGCAGGGGGCACCTACAATGAGCAGTTCTTC. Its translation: CASSQAGGTYNEQFF.

In nucleotides, the CDR3 is TGTGCCATCAGTGAGCGAGTCCGCTCACCCCTCCACTTT. This gives the protein CAISERVRSPLHF. J is TRBJ1-6 and V is TRBV10-3; the D is unclear. Germline values: CDR1 ENHRY, CDR2 SYGVKD. Trimming shortened V by 2 bases and J by 10 bases, and 9 bases separated the two germline ends. The CDR3 is 13 amino acids.

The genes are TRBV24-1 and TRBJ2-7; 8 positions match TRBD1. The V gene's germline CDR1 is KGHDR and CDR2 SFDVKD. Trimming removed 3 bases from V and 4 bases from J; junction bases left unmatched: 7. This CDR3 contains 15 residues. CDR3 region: CATSDPGQGQYEQYF. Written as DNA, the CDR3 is TGTGCCACCAGTGATCCTGGACAGGGCCAATACGAGCAGTACTTC.

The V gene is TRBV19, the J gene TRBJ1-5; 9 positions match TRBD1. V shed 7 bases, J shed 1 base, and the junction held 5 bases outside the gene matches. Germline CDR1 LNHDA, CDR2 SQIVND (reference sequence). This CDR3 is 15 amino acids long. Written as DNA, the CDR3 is TGTGCCAGTACCCGGGACAGGGTGAGCAATCAGCCCCAGCATTTT. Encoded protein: CASTRDRVSNQPQHF. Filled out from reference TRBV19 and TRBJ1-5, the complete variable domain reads DGGITQSPKYLFRKEGQNVTLSCEQNLNHDAMYWYRQDPGQGLRLIYYSQIVNDFQKGDIAEGYSVSREKKESFPLTVTSAQKNPTAFYLCASTRDRVSNQPQHFGDGTRLSIL.

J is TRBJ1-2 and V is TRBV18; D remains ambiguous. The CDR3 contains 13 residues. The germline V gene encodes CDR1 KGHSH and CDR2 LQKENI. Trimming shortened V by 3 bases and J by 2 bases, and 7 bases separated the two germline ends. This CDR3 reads CASSPGRNYGYTF. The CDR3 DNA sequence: TGTGCCAGCTCACCCGGGAGGAACTATGGCTACACCTTC.

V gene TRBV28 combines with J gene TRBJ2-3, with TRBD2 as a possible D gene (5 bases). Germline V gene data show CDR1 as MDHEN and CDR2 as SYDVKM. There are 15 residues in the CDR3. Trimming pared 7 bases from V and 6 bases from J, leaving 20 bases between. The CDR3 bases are TGTGCCAGCAACTCCCCCTGGTGGGAGAGGGATACGCAGTATTTT. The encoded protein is CASNSPWWERDTQYF.

This CDR3 is CASSPGGPEAFF. The CDR3 nucleotides read TGTGCCAGCAGTCCGGGGGGGCCTGAAGCTTTCTTT. The chain is built from TRBV5-4 and TRBJ1-1; maybe TRBD1 (6 bases). Between the trimmed V and J ends, which lost 5 bases and 6 bases, there was a span of 11 bases. The CDR3 is 12 amino acids. CDR1 SGHNT and CDR2 YYREEE come from the germline V gene (reference sequence). Full variable domain (remainder filled in from reference TRBV5-4 and TRBJ1-1): ETGVTQSPTHLIKTRGQQVTLRCSSQSGHNTVSWYQQALGQGPQFIFQYYREEENGRGNFPPRFSGLQFPNYSSELNVNALELDDSALYLCASSPGGPEAFFGQGTRLTVV.

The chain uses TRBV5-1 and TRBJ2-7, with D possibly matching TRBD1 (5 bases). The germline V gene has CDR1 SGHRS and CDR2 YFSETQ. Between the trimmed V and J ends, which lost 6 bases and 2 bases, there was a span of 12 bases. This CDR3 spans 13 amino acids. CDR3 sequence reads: CASKLQGTYEQYF. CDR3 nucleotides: TGCGCCAGCAAGCTCCAGGGAACCTACGAGCAGTACTTC.

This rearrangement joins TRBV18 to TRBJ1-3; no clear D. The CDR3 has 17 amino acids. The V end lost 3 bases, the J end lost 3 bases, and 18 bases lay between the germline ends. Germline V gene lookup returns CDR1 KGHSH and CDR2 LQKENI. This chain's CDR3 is CASSPDALQEFGNTIYF. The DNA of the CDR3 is TGTGCCAGCTCACCCGATGCACTCCAAGAATTTGGAAACACCATATATTTT. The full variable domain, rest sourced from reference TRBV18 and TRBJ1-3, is NAGVMQNPRHLVRRRGQEARLRCSPMKGHSHVYWYRQLPEEGLKFMVYLQKENIIDESGMPKERFSAEFPKEGPSILRIQQVVRGDSAAYFCASSPDALQEFGNTIYFGEGSWLTVV.

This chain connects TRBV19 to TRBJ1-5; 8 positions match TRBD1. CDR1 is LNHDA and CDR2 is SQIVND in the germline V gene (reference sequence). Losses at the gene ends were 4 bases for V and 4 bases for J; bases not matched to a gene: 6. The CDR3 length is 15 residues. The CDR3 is CASSTRDRSNQPQHF. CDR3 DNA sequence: TGTGCCAGTAGTACCCGGGACAGGTCAAATCAGCCCCAGCATTTT.

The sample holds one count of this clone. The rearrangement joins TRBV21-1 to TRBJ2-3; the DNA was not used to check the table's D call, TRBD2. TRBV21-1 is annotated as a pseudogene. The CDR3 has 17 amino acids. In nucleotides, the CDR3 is TGTGCCAGCAGCAAAGGTCCTCCGGGAGGGGGCGCAGATACGCAGTATTTT. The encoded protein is CASSKGPPGGGADTQYF.

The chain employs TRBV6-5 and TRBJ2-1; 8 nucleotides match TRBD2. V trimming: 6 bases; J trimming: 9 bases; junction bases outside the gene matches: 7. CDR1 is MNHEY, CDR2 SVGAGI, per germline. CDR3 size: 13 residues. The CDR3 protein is CASSPGGPSEQFF. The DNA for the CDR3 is TGTGCCAGCAGCCCGGGGGGGCCTAGTGAGCAGTTCTTC.

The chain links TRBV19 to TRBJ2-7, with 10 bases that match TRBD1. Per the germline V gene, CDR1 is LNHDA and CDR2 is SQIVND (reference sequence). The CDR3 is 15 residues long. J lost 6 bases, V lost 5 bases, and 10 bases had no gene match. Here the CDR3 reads CASSQTGTGVFEQYF. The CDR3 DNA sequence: TGTGCCAGTAGTCAAACCGGGACAGGGGTCTTCGAGCAGTACTTC.

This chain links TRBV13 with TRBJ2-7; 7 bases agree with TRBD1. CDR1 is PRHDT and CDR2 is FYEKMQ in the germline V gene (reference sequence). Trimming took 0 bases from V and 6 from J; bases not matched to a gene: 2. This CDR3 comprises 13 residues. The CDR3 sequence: CASSLGAGGEQYF. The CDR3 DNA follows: TGTGCCAGCAGCTTAGGGGCAGGGGGCGAGCAGTACTTC.